The 26 T cell receptor beta chains presented below share a single source sample, sequenced in a study of CD8 T cells in ankylosing spondylitis. MiXCR was run by TCRdb on the 5' RACE reads, yielding one entry per CDR3 protein. The data show about 27,000 distinct CDR3 sequences, roughly 7.9% seen once. The sample taken for sequencing was blood. The source is a male donor with ankylosing spondylitis or in good health (not recorded which).

This clonotype was observed at least ten times. This chain connects TRBV29-1 to TRBJ2-2; weak D call: TRBD2 (6 bases). Per germline, CDR1 SQVTM and CDR2 ANQGSEA. V was shortened by 6 bases and J by 1 base, with 12 bases between the two germline ends. CDR3 size: 14 residues. The CDR3 DNA is TGCAGCGTCCGACTCGGGGGGAACACCGGGGAGCTGTTTTTT. It translates to CSVRLGGNTGELFF.

This clonotype has a count of ten or more. The chain carries TRBV7-3 and TRBJ2-5; D not certain. This CDR3 has 13 residues. Trimming removed 4 bases from V and 2 bases from J, with 8 bases in between. Germline CDR1 and CDR2: SGHTA and FQGTGA. The CDR3 region is CASSSGTQETQYF. The CDR3 DNA is TGTGCCAGCAGCTCGGGTACACAAGAGACCCAGTACTTC.

The chain has TRBV12-3 or TRBV12-4 and TRBJ1-1; a possible D gene is TRBD1 (5 bases). Trimming removed 5 bases at V and 6 bases at J, with 13 bases between. The CDR3 runs 13 residues. In nucleotides, the CDR3 is TGTGCCAGCAGTCTCGGATGGGGGGCTGAAGCTTTCTTT. Amino acids: CASSLGWGAEAFF.

The chain couples TRBV7-9 to TRBJ2-5; D ambiguous. V lost 6 bases and J 3 bases, leaving 11 bases between the germline ends. In germline, CDR1 is SEHNR, CDR2 FQNEAQ (reference sequence). There are 13 residues in the CDR3. In DNA, the CDR3 is TGTGCCAGCAGGGGTCGGGCCGAAGAGACCCAGTACTTC. As protein: CASRGRAEETQYF. Variable domain in full (rest from reference TRBV7-9 and TRBJ2-5): DTGVSQNPRHKITKRGQNVTFRCDPISEHNRLYWYRQTLGQGPEFLTYFQNEAQLEKSRLLSDRFSAERPKGSFSTLEIQRTEQGDSAMYLCASRGRAEETQYFGPGTRLLVL.

The chain couples TRBV20-1 to TRBJ2-7, with 9 bases identical to TRBD2. The CDR3 totals 13 residues. J gave up 1 base and V 3 bases, and 1 base lay outside the gene matches. In germline, CDR1 is DFQATT, CDR2 SNEGSKA (reference sequence). This chain's CDR3 is CSARSGRSYEQYF. CDR3 DNA sequence: TGCAGTGCTAGGAGCGGGAGGTCCTACGAGCAGTACTTC.

The chain combines TRBV5-1 with TRBJ2-7; no definite D call. Trimming removed 4 bases from V and 1 base from J, with 21 bases in between. The CDR3 contains 17 residues. Germline CDR1 reads SGHRS; CDR2 reads YFSETQ. The DNA of the CDR3 is TGCGCCAGCAGCAGGACCCCTGGCCGACTCACTTCCTACGAGCAGTACTTC. Protein: CASSRTPGRLTSYEQYF.

This clonotype was counted between two and nine times. The J gene is TRBJ2-3, the V gene TRBV12-3 or TRBV12-4; D ambiguous. The CDR3 length is 11 residues. V lost 5 bases to trimming and J lost 9 bases, with 9 bases between them. CDR3 amino acids: CASSGSSTQYF. The CDR3 DNA reads TGTGCCAGCAGTGGGTCTTCAACGCAGTATTTT.

This clonotype has just a few counts. J is TRBJ2-5 and V is TRBV20-1; a possible D gene is TRBD2 (5 bases). Between the trimmed V and J ends, which lost 2 bases and 5 bases, there was a span of 9 bases. Germline V lookup: CDR1 DFQATT, CDR2 SNEGSKA (reference sequence). CDR3 length equals 12 residues. CDR3 protein: CSARSSSETQYF. DNA for the CDR3: TGCAGTGCTAGATCTAGCAGTGAGACCCAGTACTTC.

The chain uses TRBV28 and TRBJ2-3; D gene unclear. This CDR3 comprises 12 residues. Germline assignment: CDR1 MDHEN and CDR2 SYDVKM. V was cut by 4 bases and J by 8 bases, with 10 bases left in between. For the CDR3, the DNA is TGTGCCAGCAGTTATATAGTGGGTACGCAGTATTTT. Its protein is CASSYIVGTQYF.

This clonotype was counted only a few times. This sequence joins TRBV20-1 and TRBJ2-5; 13 bases match TRBD2. The CDR3 has 18 amino acids. Germline V gene lookup returns CDR1 DFQATT and CDR2 SNEGSKA (reference sequence). Losses at the gene ends were 1 base for V and 5 bases for J; bases not matched to a gene: 13. The CDR3 spells CSARAPTSGGTSGETQYF. The CDR3 DNA reads TGCAGTGCTAGAGCCCCGACTAGCGGGGGGACCTCCGGGGAGACCCAGTACTTC.

The sample holds a few counts of this clonotype. The rearrangement links TRBV6-2 or TRBV6-3 to TRBJ2-2, with D tentatively TRBD1 (6 bases). This CDR3 comprises 15 residues. From germline, CDR1 is MNHEY and CDR2 SVGEGT. The ends were cut back, 6 bases at V and 0 bases at J, with 11 bases in the middle. The CDR3 DNA sequence: TGTGCCAGCAGCATTAGGGACACGAACACCGGGGAGCTGTTTTTT. It codes for CASSIRDTNTGELFF.

The table lists this clonotype with many counts. The genes are TRBV28 and TRBJ2-2, with a weak D call TRBD1 (5 bases). Deletions cut 3 bases from V and 8 bases from J, with 7 bases between. CDR3 length: 12 residues. Germline assignment: CDR1 MDHEN and CDR2 SYDVKM. DNA for the CDR3: TGTGCCAGCAGTTTCAGGGTAGGGGAGCTGTTTTTT. It codes for CASSFRVGELFF.

This chain joins TRBV7-9 and TRBJ2-3, with 8 bases fitting TRBD1. The CDR3 extends over 15 amino acids. V was clipped by 5 bases and J by 0 bases; unmatched bases: 4. The germline gives CDR1 SEHNR, CDR2 FQNEAQ (reference sequence). CDR3 amino acids: CASSRQGPSTDTQYF. As DNA, the CDR3 is TGTGCCAGCAGCCGACAGGGGCCTAGCACAGATACGCAGTATTTT.

This clonotype appeared a few times. This chain uses TRBV20-1 with TRBJ2-3, with 10 bases identical to TRBD2. The CDR3 has 14 amino acids. Germline assignment: CDR1 DFQATT and CDR2 SNEGSKA (reference sequence). The trim removed 3 bases at V and 2 bases at J, leaving 2 bases unmatched. As DNA, the CDR3 is TGCAGTGCTAGGCTAGCGGGAGTCACAGATACGCAGTATTTT. Residues: CSARLAGVTDTQYF.

The V and J genes are TRBV7-2 and TRBJ2-1, with 7 bases aligning to TRBD2. Germline V gene lookup returns CDR1 SGHTA and CDR2 FQGNSA. The CDR3 runs to 14 residues. Germline trimming cut 5 bases from V and 9 bases from J; bases unmatched to any gene: 10. Here the CDR3 DNA reads TGTGCCAGCAGCCGGGAGGCGACTAGCTTTGAGCAGTTCTTC. Encoded protein: CASSREATSFEQFF.

The V call is TRBV6-2 or TRBV6-3, the J call TRBJ2-7; D is ambiguous. The CDR3 spans 12 residues. V was clipped by 5 bases and J by 1 base, with 6 bases between them. CDR1 MNHEY and CDR2 SVGEGT come from the germline V gene. The CDR3 loop is CASSRWSYEQYF. CDR3 DNA: TGTGCCAGCAGTCGGTGGTCCTACGAGCAGTACTTC.

This clonotype has only a few counts. This chain links TRBV6-6 with TRBJ2-2; TRBD2 matches at 10 bases. The germline CDR1 and CDR2 sequences are MNHNY and SVGAGI (reference sequence). This CDR3 contains 15 residues. The V and J ends lost 2 bases and 7 bases, in that order; junction bases with no gene match: 4. The DNA of the CDR3 is TGTGCCAGCAGTTACCTAAGGACTAGCGGCGGGGAGCTGTTTTTT. It translates to CASSYLRTSGGELFF.

CDR3 nucleotides: TGTGCCAGCAGTACCCGTGACAGGGGGAGGTATCAGCCCCAGCATTTT. Its protein is CASSTRDRGRYQPQHF. This chain links TRBV12-3 or TRBV12-4 with TRBJ1-5, with 9 bases fitting TRBD1. This CDR3 comprises 16 residues. Trimming cost V 5 bases and J 5 bases; bases outside gene matches: 10.

This clonotype has at least ten counts. The chain joins TRBV25-1 to TRBJ2-7; D is ambiguous. This CDR3 spans 11 amino acids. Germline V gives CDR1 MGHDK, CDR2 SYGVNS. Trimming removed 5 bases from V and 4 bases from J, with 6 bases in between. CDR3 amino acids: CASSWDYEQYF. The CDR3, as DNA: TGTGCCAGCAGTTGGGATTACGAGCAGTACTTC.

This clonotype was counted a single time. The rearrangement links TRBV5-6 to TRBJ2-1, with D unresolved. Germline lookup yields CDR1 SGHDT and CDR2 YYEEEE. The CDR3 extends over 12 amino acids. Deletions cut 4 bases from V and 9 bases from J, with 11 bases between. The CDR3 nucleotides read TGTGCCAGCAGCCCAGGTACTACTGAGCAGTTCTTC. Translated: CASSPGTTEQFF.

This clonotype has ten or more counts. The rearrangement joins TRBV27 to TRBJ2-5; D is ambiguous. CDR3 size: 15 residues. Trimming took off 4 bases at V and 0 bases at J, with 12 bases between the two ends. Germline CDR1 MNHEY, CDR2 SMNVEV (reference sequence). The DNA for the CDR3 is TGTGCCAGCAGTTCGTCCCACAGACACCAAGAGACCCAGTACTTC. This encodes CASSSSHRHQETQYF.

This sequence joins TRBV12-3 or TRBV12-4 and TRBJ1-1; D unresolved. V was trimmed by 6 bases and J by 7 bases, leaving 9 bases between them. The CDR3 runs 11 residues. CDR3 nucleotides: TGTGCCAGCAGCTACCGAGGTGAAGCTTTCTTT. Amino acid sequence: CASSYRGEAFF.

V usage is TRBV28 and J usage is TRBJ1-1; weak D call: TRBD1 (5 bases). Germline lookup yields CDR1 MDHEN and CDR2 SYDVKM. The CDR3 spans 12 residues. V was trimmed by 6 bases and J by 1 base, leaving 6 bases between them. CDR3 sequence: CASRGRNTEAFF. DNA of the CDR3: TGTGCCAGCAGGGGACGGAACACTGAAGCTTTCTTT.

This clonotype was seen only a few times. The chain links TRBV12-3 or TRBV12-4 to TRBJ2-3; D possibly corresponds to TRBD2 (6 bases). V lost 3 bases and J lost 2, with 15 bases in between. This CDR3 contains 16 residues. CDR3 protein: CASSFLALGLTDTQYF. In DNA, the CDR3 is TGTGCCAGCAGTTTTTTGGCCTTGGGACTCACAGATACGCAGTATTTT.

This clonotype was seen a few times. The genes are TRBV10-3 and TRBJ2-2; a weak D match, TRBD2 (5 bases). Trimming pared 6 bases from V and 0 bases from J, leaving 14 bases between. The CDR3 runs 16 residues. CDR1 and CDR2 from the germline V gene are ENHRY and SYGVKD. This chain's CDR3 is CAISPLAGANTGELFF. CDR3 bases: TGTGCCATCAGCCCGCTAGCTGGGGCGAACACCGGGGAGCTGTTTTTT.

J is TRBJ1-6 and V is TRBV28; 10 positions agree with TRBD1. Germline CDR1 MDHEN, CDR2 SYDVKM. Losses at the gene ends were 5 bases for V and 7 bases for J; bases not matched to a gene: 5. The CDR3 length is 15 residues. The CDR3 sequence is CASSPRQGANSPLHF. In nucleotides, the CDR3 is TGTGCCAGCAGTCCCAGACAGGGGGCAAATTCACCCCTCCACTTT.